The 20 T cell receptor beta chains below were found in one sample sequenced in a study of OX40 agonist ivuxolimab in advanced cancers. Library method: the immunoSEQ multiplex PCR assay. TCRdb holds this immuneACCESS table with in-frame rearrangements only. Some clones are missing; in checked studies, unresolved V genes explain under half, and the rest has no known cause. This sample holds under 90,000 clones; roughly 90% were observed only once. The ten largest clones add up to roughly 0.98% of the sample. Source: CD4+ or CD8+ T cells sorted from blood, taken in a trial of the OX40 agonist ivuxolimab. Every receptor here comes from an adult with an advanced solid tumor such as melanoma, head and neck, liver or kidney cancer.

The chain carries TRBV4-3 and TRBJ2-7; D remains unclear. The CDR3 runs to 11 residues. Germline lookup yields CDR1 LGHNA and CDR2 YSLEER. Trimming removed 4 bases from V and 7 bases from J, with 8 bases in between. CDR3 in amino acids: CASSLDGEQYF. CDR3 in DNA: TGCGCCAGCAGCCTTGATGGAGAGCAGTACTTC.

The chain combines TRBV7-9 with TRBJ2-3; D unclear. CDR1 and CDR2 from the germline V gene are SEHNR and FQNEAQ (reference sequence). This CDR3 spans 14 amino acids. V lost 4 bases, J lost 1 base, and 9 bases lay in between. CDR3 in DNA: TGTGCCAGCAGCTCCCCCGGGCGCACAGATACGCAGTATTTT. This encodes CASSSPGRTDTQYF.

The genes are TRBV6-6 and TRBJ1-3, with D uncertain. This CDR3 has 13 residues. Trimming stripped 4 bases from V and 4 bases from J, with 8 bases between. Germline CDR1 and CDR2: MNHNY and SVGAGI (reference sequence). CDR3 bases: TGTGCCAGCAGTTCCGTGGGGGGAAACACCATATATTTT. It yields the protein CASSSVGGNTIYF.

This rearrangement joins TRBV29-1 to TRBJ2-7, with 9 positions matching TRBD1. Germline CDR1 and CDR2: SQVTM and ANQGSEA. Trimming took 6 bases from V and 5 from J; bases not matched to a gene: 11. The CDR3 has 14 residues. As DNA, the CDR3 is TGCAGCGTCGCGAACTTAGGGACAGGGAACGAGCAGTACTTC. Its protein product is CSVANLGTGNEQYF.

The chain joins TRBV29-1 to TRBJ2-2, with no clear D. V lost 6 bases and J lost 6, with 11 bases in between. CDR1 and CDR2 (germline): SQVTM, ANQGSEA. This CDR3 region has 12 residues. CDR3 amino acids: CSVHRSAGELFF. The CDR3 bases are TGCAGCGTACACCGTAGTGCCGGGGAGCTGTTTTTT.

Here the CDR3 DNA reads TGTGCTAGCGGACAGGGGGAAGGTTCACCCCTCCACTTT. Protein sequence: CASGQGEGSPLHF. The rearrangement uses TRBV7-7 and TRBJ1-6; 10 bases map to TRBD1. The germline gives CDR1 SSHAT, CDR2 FNYEAQ (reference sequence). CDR3 length: 13 amino acids.

The chain employs TRBV19 and TRBJ2-3; TRBD2 matches 7 bases. V dropped 3 bases and J dropped 1; count of bases not matched to a gene: 10. The germline CDR1 and CDR2 sequences are LNHDA and SQIVND (reference sequence). CDR3 length: 17 residues. The CDR3 spells CASSIRSGKVGTDTQYF. For the CDR3, the DNA is TGTGCCAGTAGTATTCGGAGCGGGAAGGTGGGCACAGATACGCAGTATTTT.

This clone came up a few times. The chain has TRBV6-5 and TRBJ2-7, with 8 bases matching TRBD2. The CDR3 totals 15 residues. CDR1 and CDR2 from the germline V gene are MNHEY and SVGAGI. V dropped 2 bases and J dropped 0; count of bases not matched to a gene: 3. CDR3 residues: CASSYQRESSYEQYF. DNA for the CDR3: TGTGCCAGCAGTTACCAGCGGGAGTCCTCCTACGAGCAGTACTTC.

The chain has TRBV27 and TRBJ1-2; D remains ambiguous. The CDR3 is 12 amino acids. CDR1 MNHEY and CDR2 SMNVEV come from the germline V gene (reference sequence). The V end lost 6 bases, the J end lost 3 bases, and 8 bases lay between the germline ends. DNA for the CDR3: TGTGCCAGCAGGAAAGGAGACTATGGCTACACCTTC. It codes for CASRKGDYGYTF.

V usage is TRBV14 and J usage is TRBJ1-1, with D unresolved. From germline, CDR1 is SGHDN and CDR2 FVKESK. V lost 4 bases and J lost 1, with 16 bases in between. The CDR3 has 16 residues. For the CDR3, the DNA is TGTGCCAGCAGCCTGGTCGGACGGAAAGAGAACACTGAAGCTTTCTTT. This translates into CASSLVGRKENTEAFF.

The chain recombines TRBV6-5 with TRBJ2-7, with D unresolved. Trimming pared 2 bases from V and 0 bases from J, leaving 5 bases between. The CDR3 is 13 amino acids. In germline, CDR1 is MNHEY, CDR2 SVGAGI. CDR3 coding DNA: TGTGCCAGCAGTTACGCGAGCTCCTACGAGCAGTACTTC. It is translated as CASSYASSYEQYF.

The chain carries TRBV6-5 and TRBJ1-4; TRBD1 is a possible D gene (5 bases). CDR1 is MNHEY, CDR2 SVGAGI, per germline. The CDR3 is 14 amino acids. Trimming cost V 3 bases and J 7 bases, with 12 bases left between them. The CDR3 loop reads CASSYEGVGEKLFF. In DNA form, the CDR3 reads TGTGCCAGCAGTTATGAAGGGGTCGGTGAAAAACTGTTTTTT.

The chain has TRBV29-1 and TRBJ2-7; 7 bases are shared with TRBD2. With 5 bases clipped from V and 6 bases from J, the junction kept 10 bases outside the gene matches. This CDR3 spans 13 amino acids. From germline, CDR1 is SQVTM and CDR2 ANQGSEA. CDR3 loop: CSVKKRDFGEQYF. In DNA, the CDR3 is TGCAGCGTTAAGAAGCGGGATTTTGGCGAGCAGTACTTC.

In this sample, this clone turned up once. The rearrangement joins TRBV19 to TRBJ2-1, with 9 bases lining up with TRBD2. Germline trimming cut 4 bases from V and 4 bases from J; bases unmatched to any gene: 5. The CDR3 totals 15 residues. Germline CDR1 reads LNHDA; CDR2 reads SQIVND (reference sequence). CDR3 DNA sequence: TGTGCCAGTAGTACACGGACTAGCGCGTACAATGAGCAGTTCTTC. Encoded protein: CASSTRTSAYNEQFF.

This sequence joins TRBV5-8 and TRBJ1-2; 12 bases align to TRBD1. The germline CDR1 and CDR2 sequences are SGHTS and YDEGEE. The CDR3 has 16 amino acids. With 0 bases clipped from V and 5 bases from J, the junction kept 5 bases outside the gene matches. CDR3 amino acids: CASSLAGTGGIYGYTF. The DNA of the CDR3 is TGTGCCAGCAGCTTGGCGGGGACAGGGGGCATATATGGCTACACCTTC.

The CDR3 is CAISESELSGNTIYF. CDR3 sequence (DNA): TGTGCCATCAGTGAGTCGGAGCTCTCTGGAAACACCATATATTTT. The chain employs TRBV10-3 and TRBJ1-3; no clear D. Per germline, CDR1 ENHRY and CDR2 SYGVKD. Trimming shortened V by 0 bases and J by 0 bases, and 6 bases separated the two germline ends. There are 15 residues in the CDR3.

The V call is TRBV7-3, the J call TRBJ2-7; 7 bases are a match to TRBD2. The CDR3 is 15 amino acids. J was trimmed by 3 bases and V by 2 bases; bases with no gene match: 7. The V gene's germline CDR1 is SGHTA and CDR2 FQGTGA. CDR3 protein: CASSLEAGGSYEQYF. The DNA for the CDR3 is TGTGCCAGCAGCTTAGAGGCAGGCGGGAGCTACGAGCAGTACTTC.

The V call is TRBV28, the J call TRBJ2-4, with a weak D call TRBD1 (6 bases). This CDR3 contains 15 residues. Germline V gene sequence: CDR1 MDHEN, CDR2 SYDVKM. Trimming left V 2 bases short and J 7 bases short, with 15 bases between. The CDR3 DNA is TGTGCCAGCAGTTTACCTAGGCAGGGGACGAACATTCAGTACTTC. This codes for CASSLPRQGTNIQYF.

The rearrangement uses TRBV7-9 and TRBJ2-1; D is undetermined. Trimming removed 2 bases at V and 7 bases at J, with 9 bases between. The CDR3 runs 13 residues. Looked up from germline, CDR1 is SEHNR and CDR2 is FQNEAQ (reference sequence). The CDR3 here is CASSLRPENEQFF. CDR3 DNA: TGTGCCAGCAGCTTACGTCCCGAAAATGAGCAGTTCTTC.

The gene calls are TRBV19 and TRBJ2-7, with unresolved D. CDR1 and CDR2 (germline): LNHDA, SQIVND (reference sequence). This CDR3 is 11 amino acids long. Between the trimmed V and J ends, which lost 8 bases and 3 bases, there was a span of 8 bases. CDR3 loop: CASGPLYEQYF. In DNA, the CDR3 is TGTGCCAGTGGACCCCTCTACGAGCAGTACTTC.